Listed here are 26 T cell receptor beta chains from one sample, sequenced in a study of PD-L1 blockade in urothelial cancer. The data were produced by immunoSEQ multiplex PCR, yet TCRdb's version contains in-frame clones alone and is incomplete. This table holds about 87,000 clones, 65% to 85% found once. Time point specified: pretreatment peripheral blood. The sequencing used PBMCs, collected around atezolizumab (anti-PD-L1) treatment. The receptors were sampled from a man between 60 and 75 years old with urothelial cancer.

This clone was found a few times. The chain links TRBV4-3 to TRBJ2-1; perhaps TRBD2 as D (5 bases). With 4 bases removed from V and 7 bases from J, the gap between germline ends came to 11 bases. Per germline, CDR1 LGHNA and CDR2 YSLEER. This CDR3 has 13 residues. CDR3 nucleotides: TGCGCCAGCAGCCCTCTACTAGGGAATGAGCAGTTCTTC. Its protein is CASSPLLGNEQFF.

The chain uses TRBV28 and TRBJ2-7; 7 bases are shared with TRBD2. There are 13 residues in the CDR3. With 5 bases clipped from V and 6 bases from J, the junction kept 7 bases outside the gene matches. Per the germline V gene, CDR1 is MDHEN and CDR2 is SYDVKM. CDR3 in amino acids: CASSLDQRGEQYF. In nucleotides, the CDR3 is TGTGCCAGCAGTCTAGACCAGCGGGGCGAGCAGTACTTC.

The CDR3 is CAWSAPGLAGGLTDTQYF. CDR3 bases: TGTGCCTGGAGTGCACCGGGACTAGCGGGGGGGCTCACAGATACGCAGTATTTT. This chain links TRBV30 with TRBJ2-3; TRBD2 aligns across 16 bases. The germline CDR1 and CDR2 sequences are GTSNPN and SVGIG (reference sequence). This CDR3 comprises 18 residues. V was clipped by 1 base and J by 2 bases; unmatched bases: 6.

The J gene is TRBJ1-2, the V gene TRBV2; D uncertain. The V end was cut by 3 bases, the J end by 4 bases, with 12 bases between. The CDR3 covers 14 residues. Germline CDR1 is SNHLY and CDR2 is FYNNEI. This chain's CDR3 is CASSEAVRGYGYTF. DNA for the CDR3: TGTGCCAGCAGTGAGGCCGTTCGGGGCTATGGCTACACCTTC. Looking up the rest from reference TRBV2 and TRBJ1-2 gives the full variable domain: EPEVTQTPSHQVTQMGQEVILRCVPISNHLYFYWYRQILGQKVEFLVSFYNNEISEKSEIFDDQFSVERPDGSNFTLKIRSTKLEDSAMYFCASSEAVRGYGYTFGSGTRLTVV.

There are a few counts of this clone. This chain joins TRBV2 and TRBJ2-3, with 7 bases fitting TRBD2. The CDR3 spans 18 residues. CDR1 and CDR2 from the germline V gene are SNHLY and FYNNEI. V lost 6 bases and J lost 4; bases outside the gene matches: 19. Here the CDR3 reads CASRAGILAIGGSDTQYF. CDR3 sequence (DNA): TGTGCCAGCAGGGCAGGGATTTTGGCAATCGGGGGGTCAGATACGCAGTATTTT.

The count of this clone is one. The chain joins TRBV7-3 to TRBJ1-1; 8 positions agree with TRBD1. The junction had 3 bases not matched to a gene; V was cut back by 2 bases and J by 1 base. From germline, CDR1 is SGHTA and CDR2 FQGTGA. The CDR3 length is 15 residues. The CDR3 DNA is TGTGCCAGCAGCTTAGGTACAGGGGGGAACACTGAAGCTTTCTTT. It specifies CASSLGTGGNTEAFF. Filled out from reference TRBV7-3 and TRBJ1-1, the complete variable domain reads GAGVSQTPSNKVTEKGKYVELRCDPISGHTALYWYRQSLGQGPEFLIYFQGTGAADDSGLPNDRFFAVRPEGSVSTLKIQRTERGDSAVYLCASSLGTGGNTEAFFGQGTRLTVV.

This clone was seen only once. V and J are TRBV5-1 and TRBJ2-3; 10 bases align to TRBD2. Unmatched junction bases numbered 7, after V lost 0 bases and J lost 0 bases. The CDR3 loop spans 18 amino acids. CDR1 and CDR2 from the germline V gene are SGHRS and YFSETQ. The CDR3 DNA reads as TGCGCCAGCAGCTTGGCCCAAGCGGGAGGGCCAAGCACAGATACGCAGTATTTT. Encoded protein: CASSLAQAGGPSTDTQYF.

This chain links TRBV27 with TRBJ1-2, with a possible D match to TRBD1 (5 bases). This CDR3 contains 14 residues. V was cut by 0 bases and J by 7 bases, with 12 bases left in between. Germline V gives CDR1 MNHEY, CDR2 SMNVEV (reference sequence). The chain's CDR3 is CASSLSGGLGGYTF. The CDR3 bases are TGTGCCAGCAGTTTATCGGGGGGTTTGGGTGGCTACACCTTC.

In DNA form, the CDR3 reads TGTGCCAGCAGCTCACCACCGGGACAGGCCTATGGCTACACCTTC. Its protein product is CASSSPPGQAYGYTF. The rearrangement uses TRBV5-4 and TRBJ1-2, with 8 bases that match TRBD1. CDR1 and CDR2 (germline): SGHNT, YYREEE (reference sequence). V was pared by 3 bases and J by 4 bases, with 8 bases of the junction left unmatched. The CDR3 loop spans 15 amino acids.

This sequence joins TRBV9 and TRBJ2-3, with 8 bases fitting TRBD2. This CDR3 spans 15 amino acids. From germline, CDR1 is SGDLS and CDR2 YYNGEE. V lost 0 bases and J lost 3; bases outside the gene matches: 3. CDR3 region: CASSVGAGVTDTQYF. In nucleotides, the CDR3 is TGTGCCAGCAGCGTAGGAGCGGGAGTTACAGATACGCAGTATTTT.

The gene calls are TRBV10-1 and TRBJ2-3; 10 bases match TRBD1. The CDR3 is 15 amino acids. CDR1 and CDR2 from the germline V gene are WNHNN and SYGVQD (reference sequence). V dropped 4 bases and J dropped 2; count of bases not matched to a gene: 3. As DNA, the CDR3 is TGCGCCAGCAGTGCCGGGACAGGGGACACAGATACGCAGTATTTT. Translated: CASSAGTGDTDTQYF.

This clone appeared a few times. V gene TRBV4-1 combines with J gene TRBJ1-5; no firm D call. CDR3 length equals 14 residues. The germline gives CDR1 MGHRA, CDR2 YSYEKL. The ends were cut back, 1 base at V and 1 base at J, with 5 bases in the middle. The CDR3 sequence is CASSQVRSNQPQHF. The CDR3 DNA is TGCGCCAGCAGCCAAGTGCGCAGCAATCAGCCCCAGCATTTT.

The rearrangement joins TRBV10-3 to TRBJ1-6, with 7 bases matching TRBD1. Germline V gene sequence: CDR1 ENHRY, CDR2 SYGVKD. The CDR3 loop spans 15 amino acids. After removal of 5 bases from V and 9 bases from J, the junction contained 10 bases not matched to a gene. The CDR3 spells CAISYNTGASSPLHF. In DNA, the CDR3 is TGTGCCATCAGTTATAATACAGGGGCGAGTTCACCCCTCCACTTT.

This chain joins TRBV2 and TRBJ2-2; TRBD1 matches 12 bases. In germline, CDR1 is SNHLY, CDR2 FYNNEI. J lost 5 bases, V lost 5 bases, and 3 bases had no gene match. The CDR3 runs 15 residues. This chain's CDR3 is CASSQGQGATGELFF. CDR3 nucleotide sequence: TGTGCCAGCAGTCAGGGACAGGGGGCTACCGGGGAGCTGTTTTTT.

The chain has TRBV27 and TRBJ2-7, with D perhaps matching TRBD1 (6 bases). Germline V lookup: CDR1 MNHEY, CDR2 SMNVEV (reference sequence). The CDR3 spans 14 residues. Deletions cut 3 bases from V and 3 bases from J, with 12 bases between. CDR3 in DNA: TGTGCCAGCAGTTTGGTCCGGGACAACTACGAGCAGTACTTC. Residues: CASSLVRDNYEQYF.

This clone showed up just a few times. V gene TRBV5-4 combines with J gene TRBJ1-4; D not certain. The CDR3 has 13 amino acids. V was cut by 4 bases and J by 0 bases, with 4 bases left in between. Germline V CDR1 and CDR2: SGHNT, YYREEE (reference sequence). This CDR3 reads CASSLATNEKLFF. Here the CDR3 DNA reads TGTGCCAGCAGCCTAGCAACTAATGAAAAACTGTTTTTT.

The rearrangement joins TRBV4-2 to TRBJ2-3; TRBD2 matches at 7 bases. Trimming removed 4 bases from V and 0 bases from J; junction bases left unmatched: 4. The CDR3 runs to 15 residues. The germline V gene has CDR1 LGHNA and CDR2 YNFKEQ. CDR3 nucleotide sequence: TGTGCCAGCAGCCCCGGGGGGATTAGCACAGATACGCAGTATTTT. Protein product: CASSPGGISTDTQYF.

The rearrangement uses TRBV7-6 and TRBJ2-7, with 8 bases matching TRBD1. V lost 4 bases, J lost 7 bases, and 15 bases stayed unmatched. The length of the CDR3 is 16 residues. Germline CDR1 and CDR2: SGHVS and FNYEAQ. The CDR3 region has the DNA TGTGCCAGCAGCTCCCCCACACAGGGGGGTCCGGGGGAGCAGTACTTC. Protein: CASSSPTQGGPGEQYF.

The table lists this clone with a few counts. CDR3 bases: TGCGCCAGCAGCCGGGAGACAGGGGGCGGGAACGAGCAGTACTTC. Residues: CASSRETGGGNEQYF. The chain recombines TRBV4-3 with TRBJ2-7, with 10 nucleotides matching TRBD1. The V and J ends lost 4 bases and 5 bases, in that order; junction bases with no gene match: 8. This CDR3 is 15 amino acids long. Germline V gene lookup returns CDR1 LGHNA and CDR2 YSLEER.

The chain has TRBV19 and TRBJ2-7; the D gene is possibly TRBD2 (5 bases). The CDR3 spans 13 residues. V lost 8 bases, J lost 2 bases, and 13 bases lay in between. Germline V lookup: CDR1 LNHDA, CDR2 SQIVND (reference sequence). The DNA of the CDR3 is TGTGCCAGTGCAACTAGTCCCACCTACGAGCAGTACTTC. Translation: CASATSPTYEQYF.

The chain is built from TRBV5-6 and TRBJ2-7, with 9 bases identical to TRBD1. Trimming removed 1 base from V and 3 bases from J; junction bases left unmatched: 8. The CDR3 length is 16 residues. Germline V gene data show CDR1 as SGHDT and CDR2 as YYEEEE. CDR3 bases: TGTGCCAGCAGCTTGCGCCACAGGGGGCAAAGCTACGAGCAGTACTTC. Amino acid sequence: CASSLRHRGQSYEQYF.

J is TRBJ2-5 and V is TRBV19, with D maybe TRBD1 (6 bases). Trimming pared 7 bases from V and 1 base from J, leaving 16 bases between. CDR1 is LNHDA, CDR2 SQIVND, per germline (reference sequence). The CDR3 sequence is 15 residues long. This CDR3 reads CASTSQGGGQETQYF. The CDR3 bases are TGTGCCAGTACCTCACAGGGCGGAGGCCAAGAGACCCAGTACTTC.

The chain recombines TRBV5-4 with TRBJ2-4, with 7 bases matching TRBD1. Germline V lookup: CDR1 SGHNT, CDR2 YYREEE (reference sequence). The CDR3 runs to 13 residues. Unmatched junction bases numbered 7, after V lost 4 bases and J lost 9 bases. The CDR3 bases are TGTGCCAGCAGCAGAGACAGGGAAGGCATTCAGTACTTC. It codes for CASSRDREGIQYF.

The chain has TRBV7-8 and TRBJ2-5; TRBD2 agrees at 7 bases. Germline CDR1 SGHVS, CDR2 FQNEAQ. Trimming took 5 bases from V and 7 from J; bases not matched to a gene: 13. The length of the CDR3 is 15 residues. The CDR3 spells CASSPSGTTQGTQYF. CDR3 in DNA: TGTGCCAGCAGCCCAAGCGGGACTACTCAGGGGACCCAGTACTTC.

The rearrangement links TRBV28 to TRBJ1-5; TRBD1 aligns across 9 bases. V lost 6 bases, J lost 5 bases, and 11 bases stayed unmatched. CDR1 MDHEN and CDR2 SYDVKM come from the germline V gene. This CDR3 contains 16 residues. The CDR3 spells CASRLTGTGYHQPQHF. Written as DNA, the CDR3 is TGTGCCAGCAGACTTACGGGGACAGGGTACCATCAGCCCCAGCATTTT.

This clone turned up a few times. The CDR3 is CASRRTGLAGGPVNNEQFF. In DNA form, the CDR3 reads TGTGCCAGTAGGAGAACGGGACTAGCGGGGGGGCCTGTGAACAATGAGCAGTTCTTC. The rearrangement joins TRBV19 to TRBJ2-1, with 16 bases that match TRBD2. This CDR3 comprises 19 residues. Unmatched junction bases numbered 13, after V lost 6 bases and J lost 5 bases. CDR1 is LNHDA, CDR2 SQIVND, per germline (reference sequence).